The rows below give T cell receptor beta chains drawn from one sample of a study of Graves' ophthalmopathy and Graves' hyperthyroidism. TCRdb re-called the multiplex PCR reads through MiXCR, storing one row per CDR3 protein. This table has about 1.2 million distinct CDR3 sequences, roughly two fifths appearing once. Material: peripheral blood or thyroid tissue (not recorded which). The receptors were sampled from an adult man with Graves' hyperthyroidism. Both conserved end residues are part of each CDR3. A D gene is named only where the DNA matches it firmly. Part of the rows lack a size; the others show once, few, many or a class for expanded clones.

size,V,J,D,CDR3,DNA
-,TRBV29-1,TRBJ1-6,TRBD1,CSVPTGDYNSPLHF,TGCAGCGTTCCGACAGGGGATTATAATTCACCCCTCCACTTT
-,TRBV9,TRBJ2-7,-,CASSAYGTADQYF,TGTGCCAGCAGCGCCTATGGGACCGCCGATCAGTACTTC
many,TRBV29-1,TRBJ2-5,-,CSAPGSSAGETQYF,TGCAGCGCCCCTGGGTCTTCCGCGGGCGAGACCCAGTACTTC
-,TRBV10-2,TRBJ2-1,TRBD2,CASSGSSSGAPNYNEQFF,TGTGCCAGCAGTGGTAGTTCTAGCGGAGCCCCTAATTACAATGAGCAGTTCTTC
many,TRBV5-8,TRBJ1-2,TRBD1,CASTATGRDGYTF,TGTGCCAGCACCGCGACAGGGCGAGATGGCTACACCTTC
many,TRBV7-2,TRBJ2-5,-,CASSLTRVRETQYF,TGTGCCAGCAGCTTAACCAGGGTGAGAGAGACCCAGTACTTC
-,TRBV20-1,TRBJ2-7,TRBD1,CSARESGTVYEQYF,TGCAGTGCTAGAGAGTCCGGGACAGTATACGAGCAGTACTTC
many,TRBV15,TRBJ1-4,-,CATSRVPGGGEKLFF,TGTGCCACCAGCAGAGTGCCAGGTGGGGGCGAAAAACTGTTTTTT
few,TRBV20-1,TRBJ2-2,TRBD2,CSTSQAGARDTGELFF,TGCAGTACTAGCCAAGCGGGAGCTCGGGACACCGGGGAGCTGTTTTTT
many,TRBV12-3/TRBV12-4,TRBJ2-5,-,CASSPLGQTQYF,TGTGCCAGCAGTCCCCTTGGACAGACCCAGTACTTC
-,TRBV6-5,TRBJ2-7,-,CASTSKDKPYEQYF,TGTGCCAGCACTTCCAAAGATAAACCCTACGAGCAGTACTTC
many,TRBV6-6,TRBJ2-2,-,CASSYFEVSGELFF,TGTGCCAGCAGTTACTTTGAGGTGTCCGGGGAGCTGTTTTTT
-,TRBV10-2,TRBJ2-7,TRBD1,CAISPWTGEYEQYF,TGCGCCATCAGTCCCTGGACAGGGGAGTACGAGCAGTACTTC
many,TRBV7-8,TRBJ1-6,TRBD1,CASSYPTRQGGYNSPLHF,TGTGCCAGCAGCTACCCAACCCGACAGGGCGGCTATAATTCACCCCTCCACTTT
-,TRBV12-3/TRBV12-4,TRBJ2-5,TRBD2,CASSSPSGGIQETQYF,TGTGCCAGCAGTTCACCTAGCGGGGGCATACAAGAGACCCAGTACTTC
many,TRBV19,TRBJ2-7,TRBD1,CASSQHRGAYEQYF,TGTGCCAGTAGTCAACACAGGGGCGCGTACGAGCAGTACTTC
many,TRBV5-1,TRBJ1-1,-,CASSLAGFTEAFF,TGTGCCAGCAGCTTAGCTGGGTTCACTGAAGCTTTCTTT
many,TRBV29-1,TRBJ1-1,-,CSVAHTEAFF,TGCAGCGTTGCCCACACTGAAGCTTTCTTT
few,TRBV7-9,TRBJ1-1,-,CASTLRTGNTEAFF,TGTGCCAGCACCCTAAGGACGGGGAACACTGAAGCTTTCTTT
few,TRBV5-8,TRBJ2-2,-,CASSMGSWTGELFF,TGTGCCAGCAGCATGGGGAGTTGGACCGGGGAGCTGTTTTTT
many,TRBV7-9,TRBJ1-1,-,CASSEGRMNTEAFF,TGTGCCAGCAGCGAAGGACGGATGAACACTGAAGCTTTCTTT
-,TRBV5-4,TRBJ1-2,-,CASSSDVDGYTF,TGTGCCAGCAGCTCGGATGTGGACGGCTACACCTTC
few,TRBV19,TRBJ2-7,TRBD2,CASSLRTSGEYEQYF,TGTGCCAGTAGCCTCCGGACTAGCGGGGAGTACGAGCAGTACTTC
few,TRBV4-1,TRBJ1-4,-,CASSPGKANEKLFF,TGCGCCAGCAGCCCAGGAAAGGCTAATGAAAAACTGTTTTTT
many,TRBV7-8,TRBJ2-5,-,CASSPPGGTQYF,TGTGCCAGCAGCCCTCCCGGGGGAACCCAGTACTTC
many,TRBV29-1,TRBJ2-7,TRBD2,CSVEDRALSGTELYEQYF,TGCAGCGTTGAAGATCGGGCACTCAGCGGGACTGAACTCTACGAGCAGTACTTC
-,TRBV4-1,TRBJ1-1,-,CASSQDPDRNTEAFF,TGCGCCAGCAGCCAAGACCCCGACAGAAACACTGAAGCTTTCTTT
-,TRBV12-3/TRBV12-4,TRBJ1-5,-,CASSLSGSSNQPQHF,TGTGCCAGCAGTTTATCAGGTTCTAGCAATCAGCCCCAGCATTTT
many,TRBV29-1,TRBJ2-7,-,CSVEDRGVTYEQYF,TGCAGCGTTGAAGACAGGGGAGTGACCTACGAGCAGTACTTC
few,TRBV10-2,TRBJ1-3,-,CASSEPGNSGNTIYF,TGTGCCAGCAGTGAACCAGGCAACTCTGGAAACACCATATATTTT
once,TRBV5-1,TRBJ1-6,-,CASSFGGSSPLHF,TGCGCCAGCAGCTTCGGAGGGTCCTCACCCCTCCACTTT
-,TRBV20-1,TRBJ1-2,-,CSARDPGSPYGYTF,TGCAGTGCTAGAGATCCGGGCTCCCCCTATGGCTACACCTTC
-,TRBV19,TRBJ1-2,-,CASSIDVAERSMSGYTF,TGTGCCAGTAGTATAGATGTGGCAGAGAGGAGCATGAGTGGCTACACCTTC
-,TRBV10-3,TRBJ2-6,-,CASIKGGHLSGANVLTF,TGTGCCAGCATTAAGGGTGGACATCTCTCTGGGGCCAACGTCCTGACTTTC
many,TRBV7-6,TRBJ1-1,TRBD1,CASSTGTVNTEAFF,TGTGCCAGCAGCACCGGGACAGTGAACACTGAAGCTTTCTTT
few,TRBV7-3,TRBJ1-1,-,CASSQEGARTDYYEAFF,TGTGCCAGCAGCCAAGAAGGGGCCCGGACAGATTACTATGAAGCTTTCTTT
-,TRBV29-1,TRBJ1-2,-,CSVADRDDYTF,TGCAGCGTTGCAGATCGGGATGACTACACCTTC
many,TRBV7-9,TRBJ1-6,TRBD1,CASSPGQGSNSPLHF,TGTGCCAGCAGCCCAGGACAGGGGAGCAATTCACCCCTCCACTTT
-,TRBV9,TRBJ2-7,-,CASSHTGSLYEQYF,TGTGCCAGCAGCCATACAGGGTCCCTCTACGAGCAGTACTTC
many,TRBV19,TRBJ2-6,TRBD1,CASSRQGSGANVLTF,TGTGCCAGCAGCCGACAGGGGAGTGGGGCCAACGTCCTGACTTTC
-,TRBV4-3,TRBJ2-7,TRBD1,CASSPSLGQVNYEQYF,TGCGCCAGCAGCCCGAGTCTGGGACAGGTTAACTACGAGCAGTACTTC
-,TRBV14,TRBJ1-1,-,CASSQVFPRLDTEAFF,TGTGCCAGCAGCCAAGTGTTCCCCAGGTTGGACACTGAAGCTTTCTTT